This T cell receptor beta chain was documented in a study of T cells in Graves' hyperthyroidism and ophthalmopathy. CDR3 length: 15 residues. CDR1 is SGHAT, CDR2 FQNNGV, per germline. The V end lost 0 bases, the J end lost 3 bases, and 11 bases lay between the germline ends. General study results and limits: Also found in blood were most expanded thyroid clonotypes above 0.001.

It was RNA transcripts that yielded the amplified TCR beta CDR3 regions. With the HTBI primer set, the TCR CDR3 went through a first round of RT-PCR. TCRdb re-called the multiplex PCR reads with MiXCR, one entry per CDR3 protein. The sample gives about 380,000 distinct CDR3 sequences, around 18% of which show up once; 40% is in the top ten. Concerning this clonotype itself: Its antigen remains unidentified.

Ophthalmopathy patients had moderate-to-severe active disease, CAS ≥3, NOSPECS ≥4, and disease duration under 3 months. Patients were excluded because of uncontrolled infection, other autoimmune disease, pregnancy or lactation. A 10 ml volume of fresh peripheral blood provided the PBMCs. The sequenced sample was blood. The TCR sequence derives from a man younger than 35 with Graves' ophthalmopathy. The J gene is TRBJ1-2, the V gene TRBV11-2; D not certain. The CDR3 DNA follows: TGTGCCAGCAGCTTAGATACCGGGCCAGACTATGGCTACACCTTC. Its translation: CASSLDTGPDYGYTF.